This is a list of T cell receptor beta chains from one sample in a study of blood T cells in healthy people across ages. A single record per CDR3 protein comes from TCRdb applying MiXCR to the 5' RACE reads. Of 800,000 to 900,000 distinct CDR3 sequences listed, roughly 60% are singletons. The sequencing sample was made of blood. These receptors came from a man aged 25 to 45 in good health. CDR3s include the opening cysteine and the closing phenylalanine or tryptophan.

13 | TRBV7-2 | CASSPQGKDTQYF
14 | TRBV24-1 | CATSETGGPGEQYF
14 | TRBV6-5 | CASSRQGQGQPQHF
15 | TRBV7-9 | CASSPRIGTPDEQYF
11 | TRBV6-2/TRBV6-3 | CASSRIGTQYF
15 | TRBV6-2/TRBV6-3 | CASSYFLAEQETQYF
13 | TRBV29-1 | CSIFSGATDTQYF
16 | TRBV20-1 | CSAGWDRGPEYTEAFF
13 | TRBV6-5 | CASSWRGSYEQYF
12 | TRBV5-1 | CASSSDSETQYF
16 | TRBV7-2 | CASSPGSSGRTDTQYF
15 | TRBV5-5 | CASSLVGQPNTEAFF
16 | TRBV12-3/TRBV12-4 | CASSLAPAATNEKLFF
16 | TRBV7-9 | CASSTTSGGNADEQYF
16 | TRBV4-3 | CASSQDGGEPYNEQFF
14 | TRBV2 | CASLEGRAQETQYF
16 | TRBV5-1 | CASSLGYGQGTDTQYF
12 | TRBV6-6 | CASSRDSWEQYF
15 | TRBV11-1 | CAGSPGTGTYNEQFF
14 | TRBV20-1 | CSASLGQVNYGYTF
15 | TRBV2 | CASRDNRQGSGEQYF